These 8 T cell receptor beta chains were sequenced from one sample in a study of tumor-infiltrating lymphocytes in primary liver carcinoma. DNA and RNA were both co-extracted from about 19-30 mg of bulk tissue that had not been sorted. Constant-region priming of around 500 ng total RNA yielded TCR beta cDNA. ARM-PCR, slightly modified, supplied the TCR beta libraries through three nested multiplex PCR rounds. The study ran its first two PCR rounds for roughly 9 cycles each, using TRBV1-TRBV30 forward primers and a C-beta reverse primer. TCRdb analysed the multiplex PCR reads with MiXCR anew, one entry per CDR3 protein. The sample consists of around 70,000 distinct CDR3 sequences, over 60% of them appearing once. The specimen sequenced was liver tumor tissue from sampling region 4. Subset defined: tumor region T4, right-lateral pole. Source of these receptors: a man aged 40-55 years with primary liver carcinoma and hepatitis B virus infection.

This clonotype appeared a single time. Germline is not matched at one junction end, which may reflect a read error. This sequence joins TRBV6-5 and TRBJ2-3; either TRBD1 or TRBD2 may supply D (5 bases each). There are 15 residues in the CDR3. Germline V gives CDR1 MNHEY, CDR2 SVGAGI. The chain's CDR3 is CVSSFQRGETDMQYF. The CDR3 DNA is TGTGTCAGCAGTTTCCAGAGGGGTGAGACAGATATGCAGTATTTT.

With regard to this clonotype: One end of the junction varies from germline; a read error may be responsible. This chain uses TRBV4-1 with TRBJ2-5, with 9 bases matching TRBD2. The CDR3 totals 17 residues. The germline V gene has CDR1 MGHRA and CDR2 YSYEKL. In DNA, the CDR3 is TGCACCAGCAGCCGAGATCTGGGTAGCGGGGGCCAAGAGACCCAGTACTTC. Protein product: CTSSRDLGSGGQETQYF.

Comment on this clonotype: The junction departs from the called germline gene at one end, perhaps through a read error. The chain links TRBV6-1 to TRBJ2-7, with 10 bases fitting TRBD1. Germline V gives CDR1 MNHNS, CDR2 SASEGT. The CDR3 is made up of 13 amino acids. CDR3 nucleotides: TGTGCCAGTAGTGGACAGGGGGGCTACGAGCGGTACTTC. This codes for CASSGQGGYERYF.

With regard to this clonotype: A read error is possible here, since a much larger clone lies one base away. The J gene is TRBJ1-5, the V gene TRBV2; TRBD1 agrees at 8 bases. The CDR3 extends over 17 amino acids. Per germline, CDR1 SNHLY and CDR2 FYNNEI. V shed 5 bases, J shed 5 bases, and the junction held 14 bases outside the gene matches. CDR3 in amino acids: CASSRHWGTGPYQPQHF. The DNA for the CDR3 is TGTGCCAGCAGTAGGCACTGGGGGACAGGCCCCTATCAGCCCCAGCATTTT.

This clonotype was detected a few times. The germline gene is not matched at one end of the junction; a read error may be the cause. This sequence joins TRBV11-2 and TRBJ2-1; D is unresolved. CDR3 size: 15 residues. Per germline, CDR1 SGHAT and CDR2 FQNNGV. The DNA for the CDR3 is TGTGCCAGCAGGCCCCCCAGCGTAGCCTACAGTGAGCAGTTCTTC. Translating it yields CASRPPSVAYSEQFF.

To note about this clonotype: At one end, the junction sequence differs from germline, possibly due to a read error. The V and J genes are TRBV29-1 and TRBJ1-4; D is possibly TRBD1 (5 bases). The germline V gene encodes CDR1 SQVTM and CDR2 ANQGSEA. The CDR3 extends over 12 amino acids. The CDR3 reads CSLYWDEEKLFF. DNA of the CDR3: TGCAGCCTATACTGGGACGAGGAAAAACTGTTCTTT.

Concerning this clonotype itself: Sequence at one end of the junction differs from germline and may be a read error. The chain recombines TRBV28 with TRBJ2-1, with D possibly matching TRBD1 (6 bases). The CDR3 totals 13 residues. Germline assignment: CDR1 MDHEN and CDR2 SYDVKM. The CDR3 DNA sequence: TGCGCCAGCAATCCTTCAGGGGCCGGGGAGCAGTTCTTC. It codes for CASNPSGAGEQFF.

About this clonotype itself: Germline and junction disagree at one end, which may indicate a read error. The chain recombines TRBV4-1 with TRBJ2-2, with D possibly TRBD2 on 5 matching bases. CDR1 MGHRA and CDR2 YSYEKL come from the germline V gene. The CDR3 extends over 13 amino acids. The CDR3 spells CASSQGQGGELYF. In DNA, the CDR3 is TGCGCCAGCAGCCAAGGACAAGGTGGGGAGCTATATTTT.